This T cell receptor (beta chain) was captured in a study of T cell changes during pregnancy in multiple sclerosis. There are a few counts of this clone. Clones were read by immunoSEQ multiplex PCR, and TCRdb kept only the in-frame ones, dropping some. The sample records tens of thousands of clones, under 90% being singletons. The CDR3 extends over 16 amino acids. Losses at the gene ends were 4 bases for V and 0 bases for J; bases not matched to a gene: 0. Germline CDR1 is MRHNA and CDR2 is SNTAGT. The chain carries TRBV6-4 and TRBJ2-6; TRBD2 matches at 10 bases. This clonotype was sampled from a female donor in good health, enrolled as a control in a pregnancy study. This material consisted of peripheral blood, taken after pregnancy. CDR3 sequence: CASSGTSGSGANVLTF. The CDR3, as DNA: TGTGCCAGCAGTGGGACTAGCGGCTCTGGGGCCAACGTCCTGACTTTC.